Below are 26 T cell receptor beta chains sequenced from a single sample in a study of response to subunit inactivated influenza vaccine. TCRdb itself ran the RT-PCR reads through MiXCR, one entry per CDR3 protein. Among more than 600,000 distinct CDR3 sequences listed, approximately 17% were seen once. The sample here was PBMCs from blood, taken more than 4 days after vaccination. Receptor source: a middle-aged man who received an inactivated influenza vaccine.

This clonotype was picked up a small number of times. The genes are TRBV11-2 and TRBJ2-1; the match to TRBD2 covers 7 bases. Germline CDR1 is SGHAT and CDR2 is FQNNGV. Trimming cost V 5 bases and J 10 bases; bases outside gene matches: 11. The CDR3 extends over 14 amino acids. The CDR3 is CASSPSRLAGEQFF. The CDR3 region has the DNA TGTGCCAGCAGCCCCAGCCGACTAGCCGGGGAGCAGTTCTTC.

The chain carries TRBV6-1 and TRBJ2-7; TRBD2 aligns across 9 bases. J was trimmed by 1 base and V by 6 bases; bases with no gene match: 13. This CDR3 is 17 amino acids long. Germline CDR1 and CDR2: MNHNS and SASEGT. CDR3: CASSPSMRGGASYEQYF. The CDR3 DNA sequence: TGTGCCAGCAGCCCCTCCATGCGCGGGGGGGCATCCTACGAGCAGTACTTC.

The chain has TRBV20-1 and TRBJ2-3; 8 bases align to TRBD2. V was clipped by 3 bases and J by 1 base; unmatched bases: 9. Germline CDR1 reads DFQATT; CDR2 reads SNEGSKA (reference sequence). The CDR3 spans 16 residues. The CDR3 here is CSARPIAGWGTDTQYF. The CDR3 DNA is TGCAGTGCTAGGCCTATAGCGGGATGGGGCACAGATACGCAGTATTTT.

The DNA for the CDR3 is TGCGCCAGCAGCCAACAGTGGCGGGGGGGCGAGAAGACCCAGTACTTC. Protein sequence: CASSQQWRGGEKTQYF. V gene TRBV4-3 combines with J gene TRBJ2-5; 9 positions match TRBD2. Germline lookup yields CDR1 LGHNA and CDR2 YSLEER. The J segment lost 6 bases and the V segment lost 2 bases, leaving 10 bases of the junction unmatched. The CDR3 is 16 residues long.

This chain joins TRBV5-1 and TRBJ2-1; D might be TRBD1 (5 bases). V dropped 0 bases and J dropped 3 bases, with 10 bases sitting between them. The CDR3 length is 15 residues. In germline, CDR1 is SGHRS, CDR2 YFSETQ. DNA of the CDR3: TGCGCCAGCAGCTTGGATCAGGGTTACTACAATGAGCAGTTCTTC. This codes for CASSLDQGYYNEQFF.

The CDR3 sequence: CSASRSVGGPSYEQYF. CDR3 DNA: TGCAGTGCCAGCCGTAGCGTAGGGGGGCCCTCCTACGAGCAGTACTTC. The chain uses TRBV20-1 and TRBJ2-7, with D tentatively TRBD1 or TRBD2 (6 bases each). Germline values: CDR1 DFQATT, CDR2 SNEGSKA (reference sequence). The CDR3 is 16 amino acids. V was trimmed by 6 bases and J by 0 bases, leaving 21 bases between them.

The chain couples TRBV6-5 to TRBJ2-7, with D unresolved. This CDR3 is built from 15 residues. The V gene's germline CDR1 is MNHEY and CDR2 SVGAGI. Trimming cost V 1 base and J 2 bases, with 12 bases left between them. The CDR3 sequence: CASSYFGGTAYEQYF. CDR3 DNA sequence: TGTGCCAGCAGTTACTTTGGTGGCACCGCCTACGAGCAGTACTTC.

This clonotype was counted ten times or more. V and J are TRBV29-1 and TRBJ2-1; D is tentatively TRBD1 or TRBD2 (6 bases each). Germline V lookup: CDR1 SQVTM, CDR2 ANQGSEA. The CDR3 contains 16 residues. The V end was cut by 2 bases, the J end by 0 bases, with 14 bases between. The chain's CDR3 is CSVEPQRGLSYNEQFF. As DNA, the CDR3 is TGCAGCGTTGAACCCCAACGGGGGCTCTCCTACAATGAGCAGTTCTTC.

This clonotype was observed at least ten times. V is TRBV20-1 and J is TRBJ2-3, with D uncertain. Germline CDR1 is DFQATT and CDR2 is SNEGSKA (reference sequence). Trimming stripped 1 base from V and 1 base from J, with 3 bases between. CDR3 length equals 12 residues. The CDR3, as DNA: TGCAGTGCTAGAGTTCGCACAGATACGCAGTATTTT. Translating gives CSARVRTDTQYF.

This clonotype showed up many times. The chain is built from TRBV7-9 and TRBJ1-1; unclear D gene. Trimming removed 4 bases at V and 10 bases at J, with 10 bases between. CDR1 is SEHNR, CDR2 FQNEAQ, per germline (reference sequence). CDR3 length equals 11 residues. In DNA form, the CDR3 reads TGTGCCAGCAGCTCGGACTATGGAGCTTTCTTT. Translating it yields CASSSDYGAFF.

This sequence joins TRBV4-3 and TRBJ1-1; no clear D gene. The CDR3 runs 14 residues. Germline CDR1 LGHNA, CDR2 YSLEER. V lost 0 bases, J lost 0 bases, and 5 bases lay in between. The CDR3 DNA sequence: TGCGCCAGCAGCCAAGATCCCGTGAACACTGAAGCTTTCTTT. Its protein is CASSQDPVNTEAFF.

This clonotype was found a few times. This chain joins TRBV27 and TRBJ1-1; a weak D match, TRBD1 (6 bases). The V and J ends lost 2 bases and 4 bases respectively, with 17 bases between them. CDR3 length equals 16 residues. CDR1 is MNHEY and CDR2 is SMNVEV in the germline V gene (reference sequence). The CDR3 bases are TGTGCCAGCAGTTTAGGGTGGGCGAGGGGGGGCACTGAAGCTTTCTTT. This sequence encodes CASSLGWARGGTEAFF.

This chain connects TRBV24-1 to TRBJ2-2; 8 nucleotides match TRBD1. V shed 6 bases, J shed 7 bases, and the junction held 3 bases outside the gene matches. This CDR3 has 13 amino acids. Germline V gene sequence: CDR1 KGHDR, CDR2 SFDVKD. The DNA for the CDR3 is TGTGCCACCAGTCACAGGGGGGTCGGGGAGCTGTTTTTT. It is translated as CATSHRGVGELFF.

The chain carries TRBV24-1 and TRBJ2-2; TRBD2 matches at 7 bases. Losses at the gene ends were 6 bases for V and 5 bases for J; bases not matched to a gene: 5. Germline V gene lookup returns CDR1 KGHDR and CDR2 SFDVKD. The CDR3 consists of 14 residues. CDR3 residues: CATSPAGRTGELFF. CDR3 bases: TGTGCCACCAGTCCAGCGGGGAGGACCGGGGAGCTGTTTTTT.

This clonotype was observed a few times. The chain joins TRBV18 to TRBJ1-1, with 7 nucleotides matching TRBD1. The CDR3 is 15 residues long. V trimming: 3 bases; J trimming: 6 bases; junction bases outside the gene matches: 10. Per the germline V gene, CDR1 is KGHSH and CDR2 is LQKENI. The CDR3 here is CASSPTGVGVAEAFF. The CDR3 DNA is TGTGCCAGCTCACCCACAGGGGTTGGGGTGGCTGAAGCTTTCTTT.

This sequence joins TRBV7-9 and TRBJ1-1; 10 bases are a match to TRBD1. V lost 5 bases, J lost 6 bases, and 3 bases stayed unmatched. The CDR3 length is 13 residues. Germline lookup yields CDR1 SEHNR and CDR2 FQNEAQ (reference sequence). For the CDR3, the DNA is TGTGCCAGCAGCAAGACAGGGGGCCCTGAAGCTTTCTTT. Protein product: CASSKTGGPEAFF.

The sample holds a few counts of this clonotype. The V gene is TRBV28, the J gene TRBJ2-6, with D perhaps TRBD1 or TRBD2 (5 bases each). From germline, CDR1 is MDHEN and CDR2 SYDVKM. V was shortened by 5 bases and J by 2 bases, with 10 bases between the two germline ends. The CDR3 runs to 15 residues. The CDR3: CASSRRGAGANVLTF. CDR3 in DNA: TGTGCCAGCAGTCGCAGAGGGGCTGGGGCCAACGTCCTGACTTTC.

This chain joins TRBV6-2 or TRBV6-3 and TRBJ2-3; D possibly corresponds to TRBD1 (5 bases). The V and J ends lost 5 bases and 6 bases respectively, with 21 bases between them. Germline lookup yields CDR1 MNHEY and CDR2 SVGEGT. The length of the CDR3 is 16 residues. Here the CDR3 DNA reads TGTGCCAGCAGTCGGGCCCTCACATGGGGCGTCGATACGCAGTATTTT. Its protein is CASSRALTWGVDTQYF.

This chain uses TRBV5-4 with TRBJ2-2; 12 bases line up with TRBD2. This CDR3 has 18 residues. Germline CDR1 reads SGHNT; CDR2 reads YYREEE (reference sequence). V shed 4 bases and J 2 bases; nucleotides not matched to a gene: 9. The chain's CDR3 is CASSLVNGLAGNTGELFF. In nucleotides, the CDR3 is TGTGCCAGCAGCCTGGTCAATGGACTAGCGGGAAACACCGGGGAGCTGTTTTTT.

The chain carries TRBV7-2 and TRBJ2-3; D remains ambiguous. The CDR3 is made up of 12 amino acids. The V end was cut by 2 bases, the J end by 6 bases, with 6 bases between. The germline CDR1 and CDR2 sequences are SGHTA and FQGNSA. CDR3 coding DNA: TGTGCCAGCAGCTTATCCGAGGATACGCAGTATTTT. It specifies CASSLSEDTQYF. Combining the CDR3 with reference TRBV7-2 and TRBJ2-3 gives the whole variable domain GAGVSQSPSNKVTEKGKDVELRCDPISGHTALYWYRQSLGQGLEFLIYFQGNSAPDKSGLPSDRFSAERTGGSVSTLTIQRTQQEDSAVYLCASSLSEDTQYFGPGTRLTVL.

This chain links TRBV20-1 with TRBJ1-5, with 11 bases that match TRBD1. The CDR3 covers 17 residues. Germline CDR1 and CDR2: DFQATT and SNEGSKA (reference sequence). V shed 5 bases, J shed 2 bases, and the junction held 11 bases outside the gene matches. The CDR3 region has the DNA TGCAGTGCTCAGGGCGGACAGGGGGCCAAGGGCAATCAGCCCCAGCATTTT. It specifies CSAQGGQGAKGNQPQHF.

V and J are TRBV7-2 and TRBJ2-7; 9 bases match TRBD2. This CDR3 comprises 15 residues. Germline values: CDR1 SGHTA, CDR2 FQGNSA. V dropped 5 bases and J dropped 7; count of bases not matched to a gene: 12. The CDR3 DNA is TGTGCCAGCAGCCTGACTAGCGGACAATGGGAAGAGCAGTACTTC. This translates into CASSLTSGQWEEQYF.

The chain combines TRBV5-1 with TRBJ2-3; D is unresolved. V was clipped by 3 bases and J by 4 bases, with 12 bases between them. The CDR3 loop spans 14 amino acids. CDR1 and CDR2 from the germline V gene are SGHRS and YFSETQ. DNA of the CDR3: TGCGCCAGCAGCTCCACCTATACTTCAGATACGCAGTATTTT. It yields the protein CASSSTYTSDTQYF.

V gene TRBV7-2 combines with J gene TRBJ2-5; D may be TRBD2 (5 bases). The germline gives CDR1 SGHTA, CDR2 FQGNSA. The CDR3 extends over 15 amino acids. V lost 2 bases and J 3 bases, leaving 13 bases between the germline ends. The CDR3 here is CASSLQDLAEETQYF. As DNA, the CDR3 is TGTGCCAGCAGCTTACAGGATCTAGCAGAAGAGACCCAGTACTTC.

This clonotype was counted a few times. The rearrangement joins TRBV12-3 or TRBV12-4 to TRBJ2-1; 8 bases fit TRBD2. The ends lost 3 bases at V and 2 bases at J; junction bases unmatched: 6. The CDR3 contains 16 residues. The CDR3 nucleotides read TGTGCCAGCAGTTTTTACGGGAGGGGCCCCTACAATGAGCAGTTCTTC. Protein: CASSFYGRGPYNEQFF.

This clonotype was picked up many times. The CDR3 DNA follows: TGTGCCAGCAGCCAAGATTTTAGGAGCAGCTCCTATAATTCACCCCTCCACTTT. Residues: CASSQDFRSSSYNSPLHF. The V and J genes are TRBV4-2 and TRBJ1-6; D uncertain. There are 18 residues in the CDR3. V lost 0 bases, J lost 0 bases, and 12 bases lay in between. The germline CDR1 and CDR2 sequences are LGHNA and YNFKEQ.